The clone carrying this T cell receptor (beta chain) has only one observation. Its antigen is undetermined. The PCR employed 60 Vbeta primers together with 13 Jbeta primers. TCRdb's table, derived via immunoSEQ multiplex PCR, lists solely in-frame clones and lacks some. The sample lists 100,000 to 150,000 clones, approximately 69% occurring once. CDR1 and CDR2 (germline): SGHDN, FVKESK. Trimming stripped 1 base from V and 5 bases from J, with 18 bases between. The CDR3 is 16 residues long. This sample was included in a study of cytomegalovirus exposure and HLA in healthy donors. Study-wide results and limits: By HLA locus, TCR association rates varied in a later analysis, with DRB1 showing the most and HLA-C the fewest.

The TCR originated in a man in his forties in good health and CMV-seropositive. The chain couples TRBV14 to TRBJ2-7; D may be TRBD2 (5 bases). Source material: PBMCs. The CDR3 nucleotides read TGTGCCAGCAGCCAAGGGACTTCGGTGTGGCTCGACGAGCAGTACTTC. Protein: CASSQGTSVWLDEQYF.